The 4 T cell receptor beta chains reported below all come from one sample, sequenced in a study of T cells in Graves' hyperthyroidism and ophthalmopathy. Using RNA transcripts as the source, TCR beta CDR3 regions were amplified. With the HTBI primer set, the TCR CDR3 went through a first round of RT-PCR. TCRdb fed the multiplex PCR reads into MiXCR, producing one record per CDR3 protein. The sample shows some 740,000 distinct CDR3 sequences, 13% to 15% of them seen only once. Sequenced: blood. The receptors shown here come from a woman aged 18-35 years with Graves' hyperthyroidism.

This clonotype was seen more than once but under ten times. This chain connects TRBV3-1 to TRBJ2-7; no clear D. Germline loops: CDR1 LGHDT, CDR2 YNNKEL (reference sequence). Trimming stripped 0 bases from V and 9 bases from J, with 18 bases between. The CDR3 is 15 residues long. The CDR3 reads CASSQDTHPGSWQYF. The CDR3 DNA reads as TGTGCCAGCAGCCAAGATACCCACCCGGGCTCGTGGCAGTACTTC.

In its sample, this clonotype was seen many times. The chain links TRBV2 to TRBJ2-2, with D uncertain. V shed 6 bases and J shed 1 base, with 15 bases lying between them. CDR1 SNHLY and CDR2 FYNNEI come from the germline V gene. The length of the CDR3 is 16 residues. The CDR3 nucleotides are TGTGCCAGCAGATCTCCCCCGTCGGAGAACACCGGGGAGCTGTTTTTT. This gives the protein CASRSPPSENTGELFF. The full variable domain, rest sourced from reference TRBV2 and TRBJ2-2, is EPEVTQTPSHQVTQMGQEVILRCVPISNHLYFYWYRQILGQKVEFLVSFYNNEISEKSEIFDDQFSVERPDGSNFTLKIRSTKLEDSAMYFCASRSPPSENTGELFFGEGSRLTVL.

The chain carries TRBV27 and TRBJ2-7; TRBD1 agrees at 7 bases. The DNA matches TRBJ2-1 better at its end, which makes the J call doubtful. The CDR3 is 18 residues long. Germline assignment: CDR1 MNHEY and CDR2 SMNVEV (reference sequence). The CDR3 nucleotides read TGTGCCAGCAGCCACCGAGATTATCTGACAGGGCAGTCCTACGAGCAGTTCTTC. Translation: CASSHRDYLTGQSYEQFF.

This clonotype was seen a few times. This rearrangement joins TRBV18 to TRBJ1-5; TRBD1 matches 8 bases. Germline V gene sequence: CDR1 KGHSH, CDR2 LQKENI. This CDR3 region has 15 residues. V lost 3 bases and J lost 4; bases outside the gene matches: 5. DNA for the CDR3: TGTGCCAGCTCACCGACCTGGGACAGGAATCAGCCCCAGCATTTT. It is translated as CASSPTWDRNQPQHF.